One T cell receptor (beta chain) is described in this entry. After extraction with the RNeasy kit, 0.5 to 1 ug of the RNA was reverse transcribed using random hexamers. One entry per CDR3 protein results from TCRdb running MiXCR on the immunoSEQ multiplex PCR reads. The sample consists of approximately 220,000 distinct CDR3 sequences, around 90% of them appearing once. CDR1 MNHEY and CDR2 SVGEGT come from the germline V gene. CDR3 length: 13 amino acids. V lost 8 bases, J lost 6 bases, and 13 bases lay in between. The record originates from a study of CD8 T cells in Susac syndrome. Sequencing targeted TCR beta in blood CD8+ and CD4+ T cells.

V and J are TRBV6-2 or TRBV6-3 and TRBJ1-4; tentative D call: TRBD1 (5 bases). This receptor was identified in a human donor with multiple sclerosis. The sample comprised CD8+ T cells from PBMCs. The CDR3: CASEGDRDEKLFF. Here the CDR3 DNA reads TGTGCCAGCGAAGGGGACCGGGATGAAAAACTGTTTTTT.